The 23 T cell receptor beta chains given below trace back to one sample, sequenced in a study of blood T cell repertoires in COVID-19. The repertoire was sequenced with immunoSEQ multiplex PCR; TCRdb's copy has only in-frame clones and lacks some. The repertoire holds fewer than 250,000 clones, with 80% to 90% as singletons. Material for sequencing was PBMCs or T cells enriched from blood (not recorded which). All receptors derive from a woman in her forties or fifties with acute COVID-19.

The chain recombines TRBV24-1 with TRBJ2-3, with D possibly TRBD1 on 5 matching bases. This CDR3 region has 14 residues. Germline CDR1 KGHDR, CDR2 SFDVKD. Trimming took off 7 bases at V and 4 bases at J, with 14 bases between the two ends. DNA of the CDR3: TGTGCCACCAGCGAACTTGGGGCCCCAGATACGCAGTATTTT. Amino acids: CATSELGAPDTQYF.

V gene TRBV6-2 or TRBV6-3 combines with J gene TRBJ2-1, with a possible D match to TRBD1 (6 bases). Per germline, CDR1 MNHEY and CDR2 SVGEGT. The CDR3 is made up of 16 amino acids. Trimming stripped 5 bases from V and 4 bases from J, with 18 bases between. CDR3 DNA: TGTGCCAGCAGTGGGGCCGGGACACGAATATACAATGAGCAGTTCTTC. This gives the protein CASSGAGTRIYNEQFF.

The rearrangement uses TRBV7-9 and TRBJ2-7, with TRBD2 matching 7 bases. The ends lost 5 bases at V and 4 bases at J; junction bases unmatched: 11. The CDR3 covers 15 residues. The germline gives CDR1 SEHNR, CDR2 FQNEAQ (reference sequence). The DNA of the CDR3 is TGTGCCAGCAGCCCGTGGGGCGGGAGAGAGTACGAGCAGTACTTC. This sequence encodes CASSPWGGREYEQYF.

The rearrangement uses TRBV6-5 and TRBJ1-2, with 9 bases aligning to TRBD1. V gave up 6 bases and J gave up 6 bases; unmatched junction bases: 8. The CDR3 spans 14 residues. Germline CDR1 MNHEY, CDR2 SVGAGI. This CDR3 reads CASSRQGEQDGYTF. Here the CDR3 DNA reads TGTGCCAGCAGCCGACAGGGGGAGCAGGATGGCTACACCTTC.

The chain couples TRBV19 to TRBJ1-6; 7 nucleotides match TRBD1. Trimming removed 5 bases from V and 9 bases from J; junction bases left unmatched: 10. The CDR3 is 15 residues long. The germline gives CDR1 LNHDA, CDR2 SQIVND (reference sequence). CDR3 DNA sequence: TGTGCCAGTAGTGACAGGGTGAGACTGGGTTCACCCCTCCACTTT. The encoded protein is CASSDRVRLGSPLHF.

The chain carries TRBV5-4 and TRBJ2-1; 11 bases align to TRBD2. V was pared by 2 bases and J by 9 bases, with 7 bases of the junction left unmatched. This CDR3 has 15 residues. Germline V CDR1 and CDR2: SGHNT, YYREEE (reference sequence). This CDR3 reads CASSLALAGVGEQFF. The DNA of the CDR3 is TGTGCCAGCAGCTTAGCACTAGCGGGAGTGGGTGAGCAGTTCTTC.

This CDR3 reads CATSREATSYGYTF. CDR3 DNA: TGTGCCACCAGCAGAGAAGCGACCTCCTATGGCTACACCTTC. The rearrangement uses TRBV15 and TRBJ1-2; D is unclear. V lost 0 bases and J lost 4, with 9 bases in between. Germline lookup yields CDR1 LNHNV and CDR2 YYDKDF (reference sequence). CDR3 length equals 14 residues. The entire variable domain, with the rest obtained from reference TRBV15 and TRBJ1-2, is as follows: DAMVIQNPRYQVTQFGKPVTLSCSQTLNHNVMYWYQQKSSQAPKLLFHYYDKDFNNEADTPDNFQSRRPNTSFCFLDIRSPGLGDTAMYLCATSREATSYGYTFGSGTRLTVV.

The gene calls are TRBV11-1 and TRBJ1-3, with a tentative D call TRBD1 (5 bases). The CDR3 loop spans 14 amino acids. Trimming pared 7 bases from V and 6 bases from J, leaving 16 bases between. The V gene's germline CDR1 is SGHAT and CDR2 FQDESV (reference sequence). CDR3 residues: CASTQRRGTNTIYF. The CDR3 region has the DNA TGTGCCAGCACTCAACGACGGGGGACAAACACCATATATTTT.

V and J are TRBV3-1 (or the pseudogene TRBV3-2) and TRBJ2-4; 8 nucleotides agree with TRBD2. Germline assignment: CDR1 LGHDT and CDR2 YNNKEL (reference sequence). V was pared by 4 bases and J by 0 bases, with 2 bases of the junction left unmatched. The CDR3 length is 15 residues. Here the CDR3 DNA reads TGTGCCAGCAGCCGCGGGGGGCTAGCCAAAAACATTCAGTACTTC. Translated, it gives CASSRGGLAKNIQYF.

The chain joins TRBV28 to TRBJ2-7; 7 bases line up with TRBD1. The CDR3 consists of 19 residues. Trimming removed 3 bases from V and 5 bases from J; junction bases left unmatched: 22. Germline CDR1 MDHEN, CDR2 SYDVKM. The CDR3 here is CASSFGRTEGRGPIHEQYF. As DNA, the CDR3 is TGTGCCAGCAGTTTCGGTAGGACAGAGGGAAGGGGGCCTATCCACGAGCAGTACTTC.

CDR3 DNA sequence: TGTGCCAGCAGCTTAGGCGGGGCGTCAGATACGCAGTATTTT. Translation gives CASSLGGASDTQYF. The rearrangement links TRBV7-6 to TRBJ2-3; TRBD2 might be the D (6 bases). V lost 1 base, J lost 4 bases, and 9 bases lay in between. This CDR3 is built from 14 residues. Germline values: CDR1 SGHVS, CDR2 FNYEAQ.

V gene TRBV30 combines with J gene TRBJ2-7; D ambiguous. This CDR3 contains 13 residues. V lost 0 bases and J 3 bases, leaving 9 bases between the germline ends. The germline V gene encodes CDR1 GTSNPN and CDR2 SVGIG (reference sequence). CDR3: CAWSVSPDYEQYF. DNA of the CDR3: TGTGCCTGGAGTGTATCCCCAGACTACGAGCAGTACTTC.

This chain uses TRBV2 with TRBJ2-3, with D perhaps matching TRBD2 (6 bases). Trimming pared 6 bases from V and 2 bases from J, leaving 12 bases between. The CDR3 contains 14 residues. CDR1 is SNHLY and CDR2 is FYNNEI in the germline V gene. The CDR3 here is CASSLGLHTDTQYF. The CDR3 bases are TGTGCCAGCAGCTTGGGACTTCACACAGATACGCAGTATTTT.

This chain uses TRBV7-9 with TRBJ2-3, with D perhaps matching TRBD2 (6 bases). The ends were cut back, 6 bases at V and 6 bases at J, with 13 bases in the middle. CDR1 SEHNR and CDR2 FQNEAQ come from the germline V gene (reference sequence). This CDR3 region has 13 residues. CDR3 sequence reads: CASRNSGADTQYF. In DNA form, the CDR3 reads TGTGCCAGCAGGAATAGCGGAGCGGATACGCAGTATTTT. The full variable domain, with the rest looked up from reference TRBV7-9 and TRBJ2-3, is DTGVSQNPRHKITKRGQNVTFRCDPISEHNRLYWYRQTLGQGPEFLTYFQNEAQLEKSRLLSDRFSAERPKGSFSTLEIQRTEQGDSAMYLCASRNSGADTQYFGPGTRLTVL.

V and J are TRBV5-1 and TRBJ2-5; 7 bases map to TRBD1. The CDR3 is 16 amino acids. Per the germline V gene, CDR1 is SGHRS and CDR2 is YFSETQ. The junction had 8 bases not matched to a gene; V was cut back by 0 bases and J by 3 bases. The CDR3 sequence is CASSLAIGGGEETQYF. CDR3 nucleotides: TGCGCCAGCAGCTTGGCCATAGGGGGCGGTGAAGAGACCCAGTACTTC.

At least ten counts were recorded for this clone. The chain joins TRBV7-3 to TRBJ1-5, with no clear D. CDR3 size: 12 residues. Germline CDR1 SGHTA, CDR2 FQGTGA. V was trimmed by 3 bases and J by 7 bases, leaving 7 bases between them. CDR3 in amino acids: CASSFLMQPQHF. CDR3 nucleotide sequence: TGTGCCAGCAGCTTTCTAATGCAGCCCCAGCATTTT.

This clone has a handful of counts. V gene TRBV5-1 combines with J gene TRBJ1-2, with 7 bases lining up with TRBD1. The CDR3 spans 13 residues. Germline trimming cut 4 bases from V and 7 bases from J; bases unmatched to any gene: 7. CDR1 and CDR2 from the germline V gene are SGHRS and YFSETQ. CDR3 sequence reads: CASSTDRAGGYTF. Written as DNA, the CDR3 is TGCGCCAGCAGCACAGACAGGGCTGGTGGCTACACCTTC.

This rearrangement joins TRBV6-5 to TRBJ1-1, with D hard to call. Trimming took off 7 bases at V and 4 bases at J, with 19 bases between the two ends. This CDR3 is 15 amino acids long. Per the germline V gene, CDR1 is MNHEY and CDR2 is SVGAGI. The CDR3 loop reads CASNLLGGGITEAFF. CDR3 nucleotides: TGTGCCAGCAACCTACTGGGCGGAGGGATCACTGAAGCTTTCTTT.

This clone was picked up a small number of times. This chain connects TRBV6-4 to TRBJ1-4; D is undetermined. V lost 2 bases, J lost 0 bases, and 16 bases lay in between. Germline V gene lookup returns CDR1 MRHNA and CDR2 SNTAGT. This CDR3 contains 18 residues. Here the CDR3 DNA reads TGTGCCAGCAGTGACCCAGGACGGGAGAGAGCAACTAATGAAAAACTGTTTTTT. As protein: CASSDPGRERATNEKLFF.

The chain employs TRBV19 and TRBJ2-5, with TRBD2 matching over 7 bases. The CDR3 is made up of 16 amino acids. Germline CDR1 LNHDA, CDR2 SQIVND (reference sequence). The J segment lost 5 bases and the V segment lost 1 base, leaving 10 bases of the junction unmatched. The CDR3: CASSIVRGSLWETQYF. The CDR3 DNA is TGTGCCAGTAGTATAGTGCGCGGGAGTTTGTGGGAGACCCAGTACTTC.

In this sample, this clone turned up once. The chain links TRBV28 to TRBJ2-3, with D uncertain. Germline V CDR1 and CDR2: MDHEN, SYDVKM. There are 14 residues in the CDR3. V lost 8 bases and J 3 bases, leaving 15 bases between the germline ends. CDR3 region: CASEGSVLTDTQYF. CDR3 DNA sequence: TGTGCCAGCGAAGGAAGCGTTTTGACAGATACGCAGTATTTT. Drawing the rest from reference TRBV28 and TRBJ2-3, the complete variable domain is DVKVTQSSRYLVKRTGEKVFLECVQDMDHENMFWYRQDPGLGLRLIYFSYDVKMKEKGDIPEGYSVSREKKERFSLILESASTNQTSMYLCASEGSVLTDTQYFGPGTRLTVL.

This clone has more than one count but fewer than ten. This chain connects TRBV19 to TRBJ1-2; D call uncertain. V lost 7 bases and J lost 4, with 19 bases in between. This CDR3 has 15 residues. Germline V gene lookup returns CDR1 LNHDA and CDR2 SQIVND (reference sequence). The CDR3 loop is CASKPPDQAIYGYTF. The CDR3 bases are TGTGCCAGTAAACCCCCCGACCAGGCTATCTATGGCTACACCTTC.

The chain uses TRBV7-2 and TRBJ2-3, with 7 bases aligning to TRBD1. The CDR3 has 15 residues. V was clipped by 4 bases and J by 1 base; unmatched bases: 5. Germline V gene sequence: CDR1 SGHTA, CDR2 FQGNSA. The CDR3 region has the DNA TGTGCCAGCAGCTCTCAACAGGGGCGCACAGATACGCAGTATTTT. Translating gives CASSSQQGRTDTQYF.